This T cell receptor (beta chain) was found in a study of blood T cell repertoires in COVID-19. Study as a whole: Material from acute and convalescent COVID-19 was sourced from the United States, Italy and Spain. Sources were T cells, B-cell-depleted T cells, or PBMCs; the material itself was cDNA or gDNA.

Germline CDR1 reads SGHRS; CDR2 reads YFSETQ. V was pared by 0 bases and J by 0 bases, with 10 bases between. The CDR3 runs 15 residues. Source study methods: It was from reference gene primer amplification that nucleated cell counts were estimated. Profiling relied on immunoSEQ multiplex PCR, and the TCRdb table lists in-frame clones only, not all of them. V and J calls and clone size are those listed in that table; D and trimming were worked out from the DNA. Among about 120,000 clones listed, roughly 90% were seen once. The source material was peripheral blood. The TCR sequence derives from an elderly woman with acute or convalescent COVID-19. V and J are TRBV5-1 and TRBJ2-7; D possibly corresponds to TRBD1 (6 bases). CDR3: CASSLVGGSSYEQYF. DNA for the CDR3: TGCGCCAGCAGCTTGGTAGGGGGAAGCTCCTACGAGCAGTACTTC.